The 28 T cell receptor beta chains below come from one sample, sequenced in a study of shared clonotypes between healthy human individuals (dated by TCRdb to about 2020). To prepare the library, the immunoSEQ multiplex PCR assay was applied. TCRdb re-hosts the immuneACCESS table, in-frame sequences only. Its copies lack some clones; in the studies checked, an unresolved V gene accounts for under half of them, and the cause for the rest is not known. This sample lists about half a million clones; roughly four fifths were detected once. Of the sample, 12% is held by the ten largest clones. The sample was PBMCs. All receptors derive from a middle-aged woman in good health. Some clones in this sample may be carry-over from other donors' samples.

The chain carries TRBV11-2 and TRBJ1-1; D remains ambiguous. Germline lookup yields CDR1 SGHAT and CDR2 FQNNGV. This CDR3 is built from 14 residues. Trimming took off 0 bases at V and 5 bases at J, with 10 bases between the two ends. CDR3: CASSLDTLGTEAFF. The CDR3 DNA sequence: TGTGCCAGCAGCTTAGACACTCTGGGGACTGAAGCTTTCTTT.

The chain combines TRBV20-1 with TRBJ2-1, with D unclear. Per the germline V gene, CDR1 is DFQATT and CDR2 is SNEGSKA (reference sequence). The V end lost 5 bases, the J end lost 10 bases, and 12 bases lay between the germline ends. CDR3 length equals 11 residues. The CDR3 loop reads CSAQTYTEQFF. CDR3 nucleotides: TGCAGTGCTCAGACCTATACCGAGCAGTTCTTC.

Many counts were recorded for this clone. The J gene is TRBJ2-5, the V gene TRBV28; D call uncertain. CDR3 length: 11 amino acids. Germline V gene sequence: CDR1 MDHEN, CDR2 SYDVKM. V was cut by 3 bases and J by 8 bases, with 7 bases left in between. The chain's CDR3 is CASSFSLTQYF. CDR3 in DNA: TGTGCCAGCAGTTTTTCCCTTACCCAGTACTTC.

This sequence joins TRBV18 and TRBJ1-1; 7 nucleotides agree with TRBD1. The trim removed 4 bases at V and 1 base at J, leaving 6 bases unmatched. This CDR3 has 15 residues. Germline V gene lookup returns CDR1 KGHSH and CDR2 LQKENI. Here the CDR3 reads CASSLIGDRNTEAFF. CDR3 sequence (DNA): TGTGCCAGCTCACTAATTGGGGACAGGAACACTGAAGCTTTCTTT.

This rearrangement joins TRBV5-1 to TRBJ2-7, with 10 bases matching TRBD2. The length of the CDR3 is 14 residues. V shed 5 bases, J shed 4 bases, and the junction held 6 bases outside the gene matches. Germline V gene lookup returns CDR1 SGHRS and CDR2 YFSETQ. CDR3 nucleotide sequence: TGCGCCAGCAGGGATCCTAGCGGGGGTTACGAGCAGTACTTC. Translated: CASRDPSGGYEQYF.

The chain uses TRBV27 and TRBJ2-3; TRBD2 matches 9 bases. CDR3 size: 15 residues. With V trimmed by 2 bases and J by 1 base, 1 base remained unmatched. Germline CDR1 is MNHEY and CDR2 is SMNVEV (reference sequence). The CDR3 is CASSLIAGGTDTQYF. DNA for the CDR3: TGTGCCAGCAGTTTAATAGCGGGAGGCACAGATACGCAGTATTTT.

The chain's CDR3 is CSVGTSSNEQFF. The CDR3 DNA sequence: TGCAGCGTTGGGACTAGCAGCAATGAGCAGTTCTTC. V usage is TRBV29-1 and J usage is TRBJ2-1, with TRBD2 identical over 8 bases. Germline V gene data show CDR1 as SQVTM and CDR2 as ANQGSEA. V lost 4 bases to trimming and J lost 6 bases; unmatched junction nucleotides: 2. The CDR3 consists of 12 residues.

The chain is built from TRBV7-2 and TRBJ2-7; D ambiguous. Germline CDR1 SGHTA, CDR2 FQGNSA. The V end lost 3 bases, the J end lost 3 bases, and 15 bases lay between the germline ends. This CDR3 region has 15 residues. Here the CDR3 reads CASSLVAADNYEQYF. The CDR3, as DNA: TGTGCCAGCAGCTTGGTGGCGGCTGATAACTACGAGCAGTACTTC.

V usage is TRBV28 and J usage is TRBJ2-7, with D maybe TRBD2 (5 bases). Germline V gene lookup returns CDR1 MDHEN and CDR2 SYDVKM. The CDR3 covers 14 residues. Trimming removed 5 bases at V and 5 bases at J, with 16 bases between. For the CDR3, the DNA is TGTGCCAGCAGTCCCTCACTAGGCGGACACGAGCAGTACTTC. Its translation: CASSPSLGGHEQYF.

As to this clone: Other DNA sequences in this sample translate to the same CDR3. The chain joins TRBV5-4 to TRBJ2-2; D remains unclear. Trimming cost V 4 bases and J 3 bases, with 7 bases left between them. The CDR3 is 13 amino acids. Germline V gene sequence: CDR1 SGHNT, CDR2 YYREEE (reference sequence). As DNA, the CDR3 is TGTGCCAGCAGCCTGGTACACACCGGGGAGCTGTTTTTT. It yields the protein CASSLVHTGELFF.

This clone was seen a handful of times. The genes are TRBV6-1 and TRBJ2-7; D call uncertain. V lost 2 bases to trimming and J lost 6 bases, with 8 bases between them. The germline V gene encodes CDR1 MNHNS and CDR2 SASEGT. CDR3 size: 12 residues. CDR3 coding DNA: TGTGCCAGCAGTGAATCCACGCTCGAGCAGTACTTC. This codes for CASSESTLEQYF.

This clone appeared a few times. J is TRBJ2-1 and V is TRBV29-1; tentatively, D is TRBD1 (6 bases). This CDR3 has 13 amino acids. Looked up from germline, CDR1 is SQVTM and CDR2 is ANQGSEA. Trimming stripped 4 bases from V and 13 bases from J, with 20 bases between. CDR3 sequence: CSVGPGTFLGQFF. The DNA of the CDR3 is TGCAGCGTTGGTCCCGGGACATTTTTGGGACAGTTCTTC.

The chain employs TRBV2 and TRBJ2-1; D unresolved. Germline CDR1 and CDR2: SNHLY and FYNNEI. The V end lost 4 bases, the J end lost 2 bases, and 21 bases lay between the germline ends. CDR3 size: 18 residues. This chain's CDR3 is CASSVPRARPSAYNEQFF. The DNA of the CDR3 is TGTGCCAGCAGTGTTCCCAGAGCCAGACCAAGCGCCTACAATGAGCAGTTCTTC.

J is TRBJ2-3 and V is TRBV7-3; D might be TRBD2 (5 bases). The CDR3 has 11 residues. CDR1 is SGHTA, CDR2 FQGTGA, per germline. V was pared by 8 bases and J by 5 bases, with 8 bases between. This CDR3 reads CASRAGDTQYF. In nucleotides, the CDR3 is TGTGCCAGCCGGGCGGGAGATACGCAGTATTTT.

Points on this clone: A far larger clone is one base from this, pointing to a likely read error. CDR3 region: CASGPGQETQYF. CDR3 in DNA: TGTGCCAGCGGTCCAGGGCAAGAGACCCAGTACTTC. The genes are TRBV6-5 and TRBJ2-5; perhaps TRBD1 as D (5 bases). Trimming removed 8 bases from V and 2 bases from J, with 9 bases in between. From germline, CDR1 is MNHEY and CDR2 SVGAGI. The CDR3 totals 12 residues.

CDR3 sequence: CASSPSGKSHNEQFF. The CDR3 DNA is TGTGCCAGCAGCCCTAGCGGGAAGTCCCACAATGAGCAGTTCTTC. The rearrangement links TRBV7-6 to TRBJ2-1; 9 bases align to TRBD2. The junction had 7 bases not matched to a gene; V was cut back by 5 bases and J by 5 bases. The CDR3 runs to 15 residues. Germline CDR1 and CDR2: SGHVS and FNYEAQ.

This clone was seen a handful of times. J is TRBJ2-5 and V is TRBV11-2, with 10 bases lining up with TRBD2. The J call could be wrong; TRBJ2-7 is a better fit for the DNA end. Germline V lookup: CDR1 SGHAT, CDR2 FQNNGV. This CDR3 is 15 amino acids long. CDR3 protein: CASSPAGGRSYEQYF. The CDR3 DNA is TGTGCCAGCAGCCCAGCGGGGGGGCGATCCTACGAGCAGTACTTC.

Details on this clone: This CDR3 is also generated by other DNA sequences in the sample. V is TRBV30 and J is TRBJ1-5; D remains ambiguous. The V gene lost 0 bases and the J gene lost 5 bases, with 8 bases spanning the gap. The germline CDR1 and CDR2 sequences are GTSNPN and SVGIG (reference sequence). CDR3 length: 13 amino acids. CDR3 coding DNA: TGTGCCTGGAGTGTACGCGGGGATCAGCCCCAGCATTTT. This encodes CAWSVRGDQPQHF.

V usage is TRBV7-3 and J usage is TRBJ2-7; perhaps TRBD1 as D (6 bases). Germline CDR1 is SGHTA and CDR2 is FQGTGA. This CDR3 is 13 amino acids long. V shed 5 bases and J shed 4 bases, with 12 bases lying between them. CDR3 sequence reads: CASSPQGTYEQYF. The CDR3 region has the DNA TGTGCCAGCAGCCCGCAGGGGACGTACGAGCAGTACTTC.

The chain links TRBV9 to TRBJ2-1, with TRBD2 matching 15 bases. With V trimmed by 4 bases and J by 6 bases, 8 bases remained unmatched. The CDR3 runs to 17 residues. Germline V gives CDR1 SGDLS, CDR2 YYNGEE. The CDR3 nucleotides read TGTGCCAGCAGCCCCCAGGGACTAGCGGGAGGTTCCAATGAGCAGTTCTTC. Its protein is CASSPQGLAGGSNEQFF.

This rearrangement joins TRBV30 to TRBJ2-4; D remains ambiguous. V lost 0 bases, J lost 3 bases, and 3 bases lay in between. The germline V gene has CDR1 GTSNPN and CDR2 SVGIG (reference sequence). The CDR3 spans 12 residues. This chain's CDR3 is CAWSVGKNIQYF. CDR3 DNA: TGTGCCTGGAGTGTGGGCAAAAACATTCAGTACTTC.

Here the CDR3 DNA reads TGTGCCAGCAGCTTAGTCGTTCTCGCCTATGGCTACACCTTC. Protein sequence: CASSLVVLAYGYTF. The gene calls are TRBV7-9 and TRBJ1-2; no clear D gene. There are 14 residues in the CDR3. V lost 1 base, J lost 4 bases, and 10 bases lay in between. CDR1 is SEHNR, CDR2 FQNEAQ, per germline (reference sequence).

CDR3 loop: CASSASGTRNQPQHF. CDR3 nucleotides: TGTGCCAGCAGTGCATCGGGGACACGTAATCAGCCCCAGCATTTT. This chain connects TRBV25-1 to TRBJ1-5; tentative D call: TRBD1 (6 bases). The V and J ends lost 4 bases and 4 bases respectively, with 14 bases between them. Germline CDR1 MGHDK, CDR2 SYGVNS. CDR3 size: 15 residues.

The chain uses TRBV5-4 and TRBJ1-4; TRBD1 might be the D (6 bases). V shed 0 bases and J shed 3 bases, with 9 bases lying between them. The V gene's germline CDR1 is SGHNT and CDR2 YYREEE (reference sequence). This CDR3 region has 15 residues. CDR3 sequence reads: CASSLEGGANEKLFF. CDR3 in DNA: TGTGCCAGCAGCTTGGAAGGGGGTGCTAATGAAAAACTGTTTTTT. Full variable domain (outside the CDR3, taken from reference TRBV5-4 and TRBJ1-4): ETGVTQSPTHLIKTRGQQVTLRCSSQSGHNTVSWYQQALGQGPQFIFQYYREEENGRGNFPPRFSGLQFPNYSSELNVNALELDDSALYLCASSLEGGANEKLFFGSGTQLSVL.

The chain joins TRBV19 to TRBJ2-1; possibly TRBD1 for D (6 bases). Germline V lookup: CDR1 LNHDA, CDR2 SQIVND (reference sequence). Trimming removed 8 bases at V and 0 bases at J, with 11 bases between. This CDR3 spans 14 amino acids. The CDR3 bases are TGTGCCAGTGGGGACACGTTCTCCTACAATGAGCAGTTCTTC. Amino acid sequence: CASGDTFSYNEQFF.

The J gene is TRBJ2-1, the V gene TRBV12-5; 9 bases line up with TRBD1. V shed 5 bases and J 5 bases; nucleotides not matched to a gene: 10. This CDR3 comprises 16 residues. Germline-derived CDR1 and CDR2 are LGHNT and FRNRAP. CDR3 sequence reads: CASGQTGGSWDNEQFF. Written as DNA, the CDR3 is TGTGCTAGTGGTCAGACAGGGGGTTCGTGGGACAATGAGCAGTTCTTC.

The table lists this clone with a few counts. This chain uses TRBV28 with TRBJ2-7; no clear D gene. The CDR3 sequence is 14 residues long. Trimming cost V 6 bases and J 0 bases, with 12 bases left between them. Germline assignment: CDR1 MDHEN and CDR2 SYDVKM. DNA for the CDR3: TGTGCCAGCAGATACCTGACGACCTCCTACGAGCAGTACTTC. Its translation: CASRYLTTSYEQYF.

With respect to this clone: This may arise from a read error, as a much more abundant clone is one base away. V gene TRBV6-6 combines with J gene TRBJ1-1; D may be TRBD1 (6 bases). Germline V gives CDR1 MNHNY, CDR2 SVGAGI (reference sequence). This CDR3 has 13 amino acids. The CDR3 region has the DNA TGTACCAGCTCCCCGGGGGCCGGCACTGAAGCTTTCTTT. Translation gives CTSSPGAGTEAFF.